The 18 T cell receptor beta chains reported below all come from one sample, sequenced in a study of cytomegalovirus exposure and HLA in healthy donors. PCR employed 60 Vbeta and 13 Jbeta primers. Assay used: immunoSEQ multiplex PCR; TCRdb lists only in-frame clones, some missing. The sample holds around 160,000 clones, roughly 80% seen once. Material for sequencing was PBMCs. These receptor sequences come from a woman in her thirties or forties in good health and CMV-seropositive.

The chain combines TRBV30 with TRBJ1-1, with D uncertain. V was pared by 3 bases and J by 0 bases, with 11 bases between. The CDR3 length is 14 residues. In germline, CDR1 is GTSNPN, CDR2 SVGIG (reference sequence). Here the CDR3 reads CAWRQQPMNTEAFF. The DNA for the CDR3 is TGTGCCTGGAGACAACAGCCAATGAACACTGAAGCTTTCTTT. The full variable domain, with the rest looked up from reference TRBV30 and TRBJ1-1, is SQTIHQWPATLVQPVGSPLSLECTVEGTSNPNLYWYRQAAGRGLQLLFYSVGIGQISSEVPQNLSASRPQDRQFILSSKKLLLSDSGFYLCAWRQQPMNTEAFFGQGTRLTVV.

This clone is a singleton in its sample. This chain links TRBV2 with TRBJ2-7; D not certain. This CDR3 is 11 amino acids long. With 5 bases removed from V and 4 bases from J, the gap between germline ends came to 6 bases. Germline V gene sequence: CDR1 SNHLY, CDR2 FYNNEI. This CDR3 is CASSPPYEQYF. CDR3 DNA: TGTGCCAGCAGTCCCCCATACGAGCAGTACTTC.

This clone was seen a few times. The chain carries TRBV5-6 and TRBJ1-2; TRBD1 matches at 7 bases. This CDR3 comprises 13 residues. CDR1 SGHDT and CDR2 YYEEEE come from the germline V gene. V lost 3 bases and J lost 2; bases outside the gene matches: 1. The chain's CDR3 is CASSWDRNYGYTF. For the CDR3, the DNA is TGTGCCAGCAGCTGGGACAGAAACTATGGCTACACCTTC.

The chain couples TRBV6-6 to TRBJ1-1; the D gene is possibly TRBD1 (6 bases). The CDR3 sequence is 14 residues long. The V end was cut by 4 bases, the J end by 5 bases, with 14 bases between. In germline, CDR1 is MNHNY, CDR2 SVGAGI (reference sequence). CDR3 coding DNA: TGTGCCAGCAGTTTGGACAGATCTCTGACTGAAGCTTTCTTT. Its translation: CASSLDRSLTEAFF.

The chain is built from TRBV2 and TRBJ2-7; 10 bases fit TRBD2. This CDR3 has 13 amino acids. V was pared by 7 bases and J by 1 base, with 1 base of the junction left unmatched. The germline V gene has CDR1 SNHLY and CDR2 FYNNEI. CDR3 sequence (DNA): TGTGCCAGCACGGGACTAGCGTCCTACGAGCAGTACTTC. This gives the protein CASTGLASYEQYF. The full variable domain, with the rest looked up from reference TRBV2 and TRBJ2-7, is EPEVTQTPSHQVTQMGQEVILRCVPISNHLYFYWYRQILGQKVEFLVSFYNNEISEKSEIFDDQFSVERPDGSNFTLKIRSTKLEDSAMYFCASTGLASYEQYFGPGTRLTVT.

The gene calls are TRBV2 and TRBJ2-5; 7 bases map to TRBD1. The CDR3 loop spans 15 amino acids. CDR1 and CDR2 (germline): SNHLY, FYNNEI. V dropped 7 bases and J dropped 10; count of bases not matched to a gene: 18. Written as DNA, the CDR3 is TGTGCCAGCACCTCAGGGGCCCACTCAGGGGGTGGCCAGTACTTC. It specifies CASTSGAHSGGGQYF. The entire variable domain, with the rest obtained from reference TRBV2 and TRBJ2-5, is as follows: EPEVTQTPSHQVTQMGQEVILRCVPISNHLYFYWYRQILGQKVEFLVSFYNNEISEKSEIFDDQFSVERPDGSNFTLKIRSTKLEDSAMYFCASTSGAHSGGGQYFGPGTRLLVL.

This chain uses TRBV2 with TRBJ2-1, with 8 bases identical to TRBD1. The J segment lost 7 bases and the V segment lost 3 bases, leaving 2 bases of the junction unmatched. The CDR3 has 13 residues. Germline values: CDR1 SNHLY, CDR2 FYNNEI. CDR3 bases: TGTGCCAGCAGTGAGACAGGGGAGAATGAGCAGTTCTTC. It yields the protein CASSETGENEQFF.

The gene calls are TRBV11-2 and TRBJ2-5; D is possibly TRBD1 (6 bases). Trimming stripped 5 bases from V and 4 bases from J, with 11 bases between. CDR1 and CDR2 from the germline V gene are SGHAT and FQNNGV. The CDR3 totals 13 residues. DNA of the CDR3: TGTGCCAGCAGCCTGGGGGCTGCAGAGACCCAGTACTTC. Translation gives CASSLGAAETQYF.

J is TRBJ2-5 and V is TRBV15; D remains unclear. Germline CDR1 reads LNHNV; CDR2 reads YYDKDF (reference sequence). V lost 3 bases to trimming and J lost 5 bases, with 10 bases between them. The length of the CDR3 is 13 residues. CDR3 in amino acids: CATSRAAEETQYF. In DNA, the CDR3 is TGTGCCACCAGCAGGGCGGCGGAGGAGACCCAGTACTTC.

The J gene is TRBJ1-4, the V gene TRBV6-1; D perhaps matches TRBD1 (5 bases). The germline V and J ends were trimmed by 3 bases and 0 bases, with 8 bases remaining between them. CDR1 is MNHNS and CDR2 is SASEGT in the germline V gene. CDR3 length: 15 residues. CDR3 bases: TGTGCCAGCAGTGAGACAGCTGCAACTAATGAAAAACTGTTTTTT. Its protein is CASSETAATNEKLFF.

The V and J genes are TRBV27 and TRBJ2-7, with TRBD1 matching 9 bases. Germline CDR1 is MNHEY and CDR2 is SMNVEV (reference sequence). The CDR3 covers 13 residues. After removal of 6 bases from V and 3 bases from J, the junction contained 3 bases not matched to a gene. CDR3 amino acids: CASSRQGGYEQYF. CDR3 sequence (DNA): TGTGCCAGCAGCCGACAGGGGGGCTACGAGCAGTACTTC.

DNA of the CDR3: TGTGCCAGCAGCTTAGGGGGCGGGGGGACACCTCCCTACGAGCAGTACTTC. Protein sequence: CASSLGGGGTPPYEQYF. V and J are TRBV7-2 and TRBJ2-7, with 8 bases that match TRBD2. Unmatched junction bases numbered 10, after V lost 1 base and J lost 2 bases. The CDR3 runs 17 residues. The germline CDR1 and CDR2 sequences are SGHTA and FQGNSA.

This sequence joins TRBV7-3 and TRBJ1-6, with D possibly being TRBD1 (5 bases). CDR1 SGHTA and CDR2 FQGTGA come from the germline V gene. Trimming shortened V by 0 bases and J by 8 bases, and 11 bases separated the two germline ends. The CDR3 consists of 15 residues. Here the CDR3 DNA reads TGTGCCAGCAGCTTAACCAGGGAAGGGGATTCACCCCTCCACTTT. Translating it yields CASSLTREGDSPLHF.

The V call is TRBV9, the J call TRBJ2-5; no definite D call. CDR1 is SGDLS and CDR2 is YYNGEE in the germline V gene. The length of the CDR3 is 16 residues. V lost 0 bases and J lost 4, with 16 bases in between. The chain's CDR3 is CASSVGMGEALETQYF. In DNA, the CDR3 is TGTGCCAGCAGCGTAGGGATGGGTGAGGCCCTAGAGACCCAGTACTTC.

This chain uses TRBV4-1 with TRBJ1-2; D possibly corresponds to TRBD1 (6 bases). CDR1 is MGHRA and CDR2 is YSYEKL in the germline V gene. V lost 4 bases and J lost 5, with 23 bases in between. This CDR3 contains 17 residues. As DNA, the CDR3 is TGCGCCAGCAGCCCTTCCCTAGACCCCAGGGGCGGGTATGGCTACACCTTC. Its protein is CASSPSLDPRGGYGYTF.

V is TRBV5-1 and J is TRBJ2-3, with unresolved D. This CDR3 comprises 15 residues. V was trimmed by 0 bases and J by 1 base, leaving 9 bases between them. Germline lookup yields CDR1 SGHRS and CDR2 YFSETQ. CDR3 loop: CASSLVQPGTDTQYF. The CDR3 coding sequence is TGCGCCAGCAGCTTGGTACAGCCGGGCACAGATACGCAGTATTTT.

This clone was picked up one time. V is TRBV5-6 and J is TRBJ2-3; no clear D. The CDR3 has 13 residues. CDR1 SGHDT and CDR2 YYEEEE come from the germline V gene. Trimming removed 5 bases from V and 1 base from J, with 8 bases in between. The CDR3: CASRPSGTDTQYF. The DNA for the CDR3 is TGTGCCAGCAGACCTTCGGGCACAGATACGCAGTATTTT.

This clone appeared a few times. The rearrangement joins TRBV6-6 to TRBJ1-5; possible D gene TRBD1, 6 bases. Germline assignment: CDR1 MNHNY and CDR2 SVGAGI (reference sequence). Trimming pared 5 bases from V and 4 bases from J, leaving 12 bases between. The CDR3 is 14 residues long. CDR3 bases: TGTGCCAGCAGTGGACAGAACGCTAATCAGCCCCAGCATTTT. This translates into CASSGQNANQPQHF.